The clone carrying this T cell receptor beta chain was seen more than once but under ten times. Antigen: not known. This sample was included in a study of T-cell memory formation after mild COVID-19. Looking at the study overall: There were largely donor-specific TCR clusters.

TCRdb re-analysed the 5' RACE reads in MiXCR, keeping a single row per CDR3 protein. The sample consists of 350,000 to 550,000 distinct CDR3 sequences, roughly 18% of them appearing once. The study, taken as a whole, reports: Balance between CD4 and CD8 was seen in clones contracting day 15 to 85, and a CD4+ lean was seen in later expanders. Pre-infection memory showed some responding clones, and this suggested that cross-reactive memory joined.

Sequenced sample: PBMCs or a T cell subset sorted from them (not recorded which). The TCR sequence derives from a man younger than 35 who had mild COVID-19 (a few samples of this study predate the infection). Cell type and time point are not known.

The CDR3, as DNA: TGCGCCAGCAGCCGAGTTGGAGGGGAAGAGACCCAGTACTTC. Protein product: CASSRVGGEETQYF. V and J are TRBV4-1 and TRBJ2-5, with a weak D call TRBD2 (6 bases). This CDR3 spans 14 amino acids. V lost 4 bases and J lost 3, with 12 bases in between. Germline V CDR1 and CDR2: MGHRA, YSYEKL.